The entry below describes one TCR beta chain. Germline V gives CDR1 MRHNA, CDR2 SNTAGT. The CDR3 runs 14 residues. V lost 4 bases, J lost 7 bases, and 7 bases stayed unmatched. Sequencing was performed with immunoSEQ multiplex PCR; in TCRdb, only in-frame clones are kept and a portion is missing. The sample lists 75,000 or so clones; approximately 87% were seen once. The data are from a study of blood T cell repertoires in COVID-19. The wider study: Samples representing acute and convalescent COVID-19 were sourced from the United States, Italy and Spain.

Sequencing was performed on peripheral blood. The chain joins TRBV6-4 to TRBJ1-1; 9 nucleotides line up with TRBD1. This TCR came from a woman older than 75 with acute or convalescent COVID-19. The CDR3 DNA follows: TGTGCCAGCAGTGGATCTCCGGGACAGGGTGAAGCTTTCTTT. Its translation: CASSGSPGQGEAFF.